Following are 20 T cell receptor beta chains from one sample sequenced in a study of CD8 T cells in Susac syndrome (dated by TCRdb to between 2017 and 2020). Preparation of the library involved the immunoSEQ multiplex PCR assay. RNA was extracted using the RNeasy kit, and about 0.45 to 1 microgram was reverse transcribed with random hexamers. The public reads were quality trimmed at Q25 with fastp and then assembled into clones with MiXCR by TCRdb, keeping productive beta chains. Records with the same CDR3 protein are collapsed into one entry carrying the most frequent genes and DNA. The sample has 55,000 to 70,000 distinct CDR3 sequences on record, roughly 94% of them singletons. The ten largest clones add up to about 0.22% of the sample. Sequenced material: CD8+ T cells from PBMCs. These receptors originate from a human donor in good health.

The rearrangement uses TRBV9 and TRBJ1-6, with 7 bases matching TRBD1. CDR3 size: 16 residues. J lost 4 bases, V lost 0 bases, and 4 bases had no gene match. The germline V gene has CDR1 SGDLS and CDR2 YYNGEE. CDR3 in amino acids: CASSVGRQGYNSPLHF. The DNA of the CDR3 is TGTGCCAGCAGCGTAGGACGACAGGGATATAATTCACCCCTCCACTTT.

The chain carries TRBV4-1 and TRBJ1-5; possible D gene TRBD1, 6 bases. CDR1 is MGHRA, CDR2 YSYEKL, per germline. V lost 4 bases, J lost 5 bases, and 18 bases lay in between. The CDR3 length is 16 residues. The chain's CDR3 is CASSLSGRGAYQPQHF. Here the CDR3 DNA reads TGCGCCAGCAGCCTAAGTGGGAGGGGGGCCTATCAGCCCCAGCATTTT.

The V and J genes are TRBV3-1 and TRBJ2-2; D unresolved. The CDR3 sequence is 13 residues long. Trimming pared 0 bases from V and 2 bases from J, leaving 1 base between. Germline assignment: CDR1 LGHDT and CDR2 YNNKEL (reference sequence). The CDR3 nucleotides are TGTGCCAGCAGCCAAGAAAACACCGGGGAGCTGTTTTTT. This translates into CASSQENTGELFF.

The rearrangement joins TRBV25-1 to TRBJ1-1; the D is unclear. The length of the CDR3 is 12 residues. Germline-derived CDR1 and CDR2 are MGHDK and SYGVNS. Between the trimmed V and J ends, which lost 6 bases and 5 bases, there was a span of 10 bases. The CDR3 here is CASRTSGTEAFF. Written as DNA, the CDR3 is TGTGCCAGCAGGACCTCGGGGACTGAAGCTTTCTTT.

The chain combines TRBV29-1 with TRBJ2-7; the match to TRBD1 covers 8 bases. The CDR3 totals 14 residues. Looked up from germline, CDR1 is SQVTM and CDR2 is ANQGSEA. The junction had 4 bases not matched to a gene; V was cut back by 0 bases and J by 3 bases. CDR3 sequence: CSVEDPGQDYEQYF. In DNA, the CDR3 is TGCAGCGTTGAAGATCCGGGACAGGACTACGAGCAGTACTTC.

The chain combines TRBV21-1 with TRBJ2-7; the table's D call of TRBD2 was not tested on the DNA. TRBV21-1 is shown as a pseudogene. This CDR3 is built from 12 residues. The CDR3 is CASSGRTSEQYV. The CDR3 DNA follows: TGTGCCAGCAGCGGACGGACTAGTGAGCAGTACGTC.

CDR3 bases: TGTGCCAGCTCACCTCTCGGACACACTACGGATGAAAAACTGTTTTTT. Translation gives CASSPLGHTTDEKLFF. This chain links TRBV18 with TRBJ1-4, with TRBD1 as a possible D gene (5 bases). The CDR3 extends over 16 amino acids. Looked up from germline, CDR1 is KGHSH and CDR2 is LQKENI. Deletions cut 3 bases from V and 6 bases from J, with 17 bases between.

The V gene is TRBV7-9, the J gene TRBJ1-2; TRBD1 agrees at 8 bases. The CDR3 totals 16 residues. V dropped 5 bases and J dropped 1; count of bases not matched to a gene: 9. The germline gives CDR1 SEHNR, CDR2 FQNEAQ (reference sequence). The CDR3 DNA follows: TGTGCCAGCAGCAAGCGGACAGGGCAGGATAACTATGGCTACACCTTC. Its protein is CASSKRTGQDNYGYTF.

V usage is TRBV6-2 or TRBV6-3 and J usage is TRBJ1-2; weak D call: TRBD1 (6 bases). Trimming left V 9 bases short and J 8 bases short, with 13 bases between. Germline V CDR1 and CDR2: MNHEY, SVGEGT. The CDR3 has 11 amino acids. The CDR3 protein is CASTQGSGYTF. In nucleotides, the CDR3 is TGTGCCAGTACCCAGGGGAGCGGCTACACCTTC.

The gene calls are TRBV4-2 and TRBJ1-1, with 8 bases identical to TRBD1. Germline V gives CDR1 LGHNA, CDR2 YNFKEQ. CDR3 length: 14 residues. V was pared by 2 bases and J by 4 bases, with 3 bases of the junction left unmatched. This chain's CDR3 is CASSQPTGATEAFF. CDR3 nucleotide sequence: TGTGCCAGCAGCCAACCGACAGGGGCCACTGAAGCTTTCTTT.

The chain has TRBV7-6 and TRBJ2-2; D perhaps matches TRBD2 (6 bases). V lost 5 bases, J lost 7 bases, and 20 bases lay in between. The CDR3 totals 16 residues. In germline, CDR1 is SGHVS, CDR2 FNYEAQ. The CDR3 loop reads CASSAGRLGFSGELFF. In DNA form, the CDR3 reads TGTGCCAGCAGCGCAGGGAGGCTCGGTTTTAGCGGGGAGCTGTTTTTT.

The chain employs TRBV6-2 or TRBV6-3 and TRBJ1-1; tentatively, D is TRBD1 (5 bases). This CDR3 is 14 amino acids long. The V gene's germline CDR1 is MNHEY and CDR2 SVGEGT. Trimming took off 6 bases at V and 4 bases at J, with 15 bases between the two ends. As DNA, the CDR3 is TGTGCCAGCAGCCTGTACAGGATTACCACTGAAGCTTTCTTT. It specifies CASSLYRITTEAFF.

This chain links TRBV9 with TRBJ2-3; tentative D call: TRBD1 (6 bases). The CDR3 runs to 12 residues. V was pared by 4 bases and J by 3 bases, with 6 bases between. Germline V gives CDR1 SGDLS, CDR2 YYNGEE. The CDR3 sequence is CASSQGTDTQYF. CDR3 bases: TGTGCCAGCAGCCAGGGGACAGATACGCAGTATTTT.

V gene TRBV9 combines with J gene TRBJ2-7; no definite D call. V lost 7 bases and J 4 bases, leaving 9 bases between the germline ends. The CDR3 consists of 11 residues. Germline assignment: CDR1 SGDLS and CDR2 YYNGEE. CDR3 in DNA: TGTGCCAGCGGCTCCGATTACGAGCAGTACTTC. Amino acids: CASGSDYEQYF.

This clonotype was found once. The rearrangement uses TRBV4-3 and TRBJ1-1; 9 positions agree with TRBD1. The CDR3 loop spans 16 amino acids. After removal of 1 base from V and 5 bases from J, the junction contained 8 bases not matched to a gene. The germline V gene encodes CDR1 LGHNA and CDR2 YSLEER. CDR3 DNA sequence: TGCGCCAGCAGCCAAGGAGACAGGGGGGACGGGACTGAAGCTTTCTTT. This gives the protein CASSQGDRGDGTEAFF.

V gene TRBV9 combines with J gene TRBJ2-7; 7 bases match TRBD1. V lost 3 bases, J lost 0 bases, and 9 bases stayed unmatched. Germline assignment: CDR1 SGDLS and CDR2 YYNGEE. This CDR3 has 16 residues. CDR3 protein: CASSAGSGTVSYEQYF. The CDR3 DNA sequence: TGTGCCAGCAGCGCGGGATCCGGGACAGTCTCCTACGAGCAGTACTTC.

This clonotype was seen only once. CDR3 amino acids: CASSHTAAGAQHF. The CDR3 coding sequence is TGTGCCAGCAGCCATACAGCGGCCGGGGCCCAGCATTTT. The chain is built from TRBV6-2 or TRBV6-3 and TRBJ1-5, with unresolved D. The ends were cut back, 6 bases at V and 11 bases at J, with 17 bases in the middle. The CDR3 extends over 13 amino acids. Germline CDR1 and CDR2: MNHEY and SVGEGT.

The V and J genes are TRBV7-9 and TRBJ1-2; D possibly corresponds to TRBD1 (6 bases). This CDR3 is built from 10 residues. V dropped 5 bases and J dropped 12 bases, with 10 bases sitting between them. Germline CDR1 and CDR2: SEHNR and FQNEAQ (reference sequence). CDR3 coding DNA: TGTGCCAGCAGCCCAGGGGTTGACACCTTC. The encoded protein is CASSPGVDTF.

The J gene is TRBJ2-4, the V gene TRBV3-1; either TRBD1 or TRBD2 may supply D (5 bases each). The length of the CDR3 is 13 residues. The V gene's germline CDR1 is LGHDT and CDR2 YNNKEL (reference sequence). V lost 6 bases, J lost 5 bases, and 11 bases lay in between. DNA for the CDR3: TGTGCCAGCAGGACCCGGGACCAAAACATTCAGTACTTC. This gives the protein CASRTRDQNIQYF.

The chain is built from TRBV12-3 or TRBV12-4 and TRBJ2-1, with 10 bases matching TRBD1. Trimming removed 7 bases from V and 4 bases from J; junction bases left unmatched: 13. The CDR3 is made up of 17 amino acids. As DNA, the CDR3 is TGTGCCAGCACCGCTGCTGGGACAGGGGTCCCTTACAATGAGCAGTTCTTC. Its translation: CASTAAGTGVPYNEQFF.